A single sample gave rise to the 30 T cell receptor beta chains below, sequenced in a study of human T cells and chemical hapten exposure. Time point indicated: patch test 2, 6 weeks after DPC sensitization. Treatment described: therapeutic diphenylcyclopropenone sensitization with weekly scalp DPC. Using its own MiXCR run on the RACE reads, TCRdb lists one record per CDR3 protein. The sample holds 84,000 or so distinct CDR3 sequences; about 9.4% are singletons and the top ten take about 2.5%. The input for sequencing was whole blood, taken in connection with sensitization to the hapten diphenylcyclopropenone (DPC). The receptors originated from a woman aged 25 to 39 with alopecia areata. Some clones in this sample may be carry-over from other donors' samples.

This clonotype was detected many times. This chain connects TRBV2 to TRBJ2-7; possible D gene TRBD1, 5 bases. Germline CDR1 is SNHLY and CDR2 is FYNNEI. The CDR3 is 12 residues long. The ends were cut back, 3 bases at V and 4 bases at J, with 7 bases in the middle. The CDR3 DNA is TGTGCCAGCAGTGAGGGGCGTTACGAGCAGTACTTC. Translation gives CASSEGRYEQYF.

This clonotype was seen only a few times. V is TRBV9 and J is TRBJ2-7; D may be TRBD1 (6 bases). CDR3 length: 15 residues. V dropped 1 base and J dropped 0 bases, with 11 bases sitting between them. Germline-derived CDR1 and CDR2 are SGDLS and YYNGEE. The CDR3 is CASSVTGISSYEQYF. In DNA, the CDR3 is TGTGCCAGCAGCGTAACAGGGATAAGCTCCTACGAGCAGTACTTC.

In its sample, this clonotype was seen many times. The J gene is TRBJ2-5, the V gene TRBV24-1; D might be TRBD1 or TRBD2, each matching 5 bases. The germline V gene encodes CDR1 KGHDR and CDR2 SFDVKD. The V end lost 3 bases, the J end lost 6 bases, and 19 bases lay between the germline ends. There are 16 residues in the CDR3. CDR3 in DNA: TGTGCCACCAGTGATCCTGACCGGGGACCCTCGCAGACCCAGTACTTC. It codes for CATSDPDRGPSQTQYF.

This clonotype was seen a few times. The chain combines TRBV6-2 or TRBV6-3 with TRBJ2-7; a weak D match, TRBD2 (5 bases). The CDR3 contains 15 residues. From germline, CDR1 is MNHEY and CDR2 SVGEGT. Trimming stripped 5 bases from V and 2 bases from J, with 16 bases between. The CDR3 sequence: CASSASSGNTYEQYF. The CDR3 DNA follows: TGTGCCAGCAGTGCCTCCTCGGGAAACACCTACGAGCAGTACTTC.

This clonotype was counted ten times or more. Here the CDR3 DNA reads TGTGCCAGCAGCTTGGGGGCGGATTACGAGACCCAGTACTTC. The encoded protein is CASSLGADYETQYF. The chain employs TRBV5-4 and TRBJ2-5; no clear D. The V end was cut by 0 bases, the J end by 5 bases, with 11 bases between. The CDR3 is 14 amino acids. Germline loops: CDR1 SGHNT, CDR2 YYREEE (reference sequence).

This clonotype was recorded at least ten times. The J gene is TRBJ1-5, the V gene TRBV29-1, with 8 positions matching TRBD1. With 5 bases clipped from V and 4 bases from J, the junction kept 4 bases outside the gene matches. This CDR3 has 13 residues. Germline V CDR1 and CDR2: SQVTM, ANQGSEA. CDR3 protein: CSVKDRVNQPQHF. In DNA, the CDR3 is TGCAGCGTTAAGGACAGGGTGAATCAGCCCCAGCATTTT.

CDR3 loop: CASSNITSLKTGELFF. In DNA form, the CDR3 reads TGTGCCAGCAGCAATATCACGTCTCTGAAGACCGGGGAGCTGTTTTTT. The genes are TRBV21-1 and TRBJ2-2. TRBV21-1 is a known pseudogene. The CDR3 extends over 16 amino acids.

The chain has TRBV20-1 and TRBJ2-3; D might be TRBD1 or TRBD2, each matching 5 bases. CDR1 is DFQATT, CDR2 SNEGSKA, per germline (reference sequence). The CDR3 is 16 amino acids. Trimming pared 2 bases from V and 4 bases from J, leaving 19 bases between. CDR3 loop: CSARPGPRGRSDTQYF. In nucleotides, the CDR3 is TGCAGTGCTAGACCCGGCCCACGGGGCAGGTCAGATACGCAGTATTTT.

This clonotype was seen many times. The chain carries TRBV7-2 and TRBJ1-3; TRBD1 matches 7 bases. The CDR3 sequence is 15 residues long. Trimming took 4 bases from V and 4 from J; bases not matched to a gene: 7. The germline gives CDR1 SGHTA, CDR2 FQGNSA. Written as DNA, the CDR3 is TGTGCCAGCAGCTCCGGACAGGCCTCCGGAAACACCATATATTTT. Amino acids: CASSSGQASGNTIYF. Complete variable domain (other parts from reference TRBV7-2 and TRBJ1-3): GAGVSQSPSNKVTEKGKDVELRCDPISGHTALYWYRQSLGQGLEFLIYFQGNSAPDKSGLPSDRFSAERTGGSVSTLTIQRTQQEDSAVYLCASSSGQASGNTIYFGEGSWLTVV.

This chain joins TRBV20-1 and TRBJ2-5, with 9 bases matching TRBD2. The CDR3 spans 15 residues. Looked up from germline, CDR1 is DFQATT and CDR2 is SNEGSKA (reference sequence). Germline trimming cut 2 bases from V and 4 bases from J; bases unmatched to any gene: 8. In DNA, the CDR3 is TGCAGTGCTAGACCTCCGGGACTAGCCCGAGAGACCCAGTACTTC. Encoded protein: CSARPPGLARETQYF.

This clonotype was seen repeatedly, ten times or more. This sequence joins TRBV5-6 and TRBJ1-5; 7 bases are a match to TRBD1. Germline CDR1 reads SGHDT; CDR2 reads YYEEEE. This CDR3 contains 15 residues. The junction had 7 bases not matched to a gene; V was cut back by 2 bases and J by 5 bases. CDR3 nucleotide sequence: TGTGCCAGCAGCTTCCTTGACAGGGTGGATCAGCCCCAGCATTTT. This gives the protein CASSFLDRVDQPQHF.

In this sample, this clonotype turned up many times. The gene calls are TRBV6-2 or TRBV6-3 and TRBJ1-5; D unclear. The CDR3 extends over 14 amino acids. Deletions cut 6 bases from V and 0 bases from J, with 9 bases between. In germline, CDR1 is MNHEY, CDR2 SVGEGT. The CDR3 DNA follows: TGTGCCAGCAGCTCGCCGGATAGCAATCAGCCCCAGCATTTT. Its protein product is CASSSPDSNQPQHF.

About this clonotype: A much more abundant neighbour one base away suggests this may be a read error. The chain links TRBV29-1 to TRBJ1-4; 9 positions agree with TRBD1. This CDR3 region has 13 residues. CDR1 and CDR2 from the germline V gene are SQVTM and ANQGSEA. CDR3 in amino acids: CNAMGQGGEKLFF. The DNA of the CDR3 is TGCAACGCCATGGGACAGGGAGGGGAAAAACTGTTTTTT.

In this sample, this clonotype turned up many times. The chain uses TRBV27 and TRBJ1-1; no definite D call. CDR1 MNHEY and CDR2 SMNVEV come from the germline V gene (reference sequence). The CDR3 sequence is 11 residues long. Trimming stripped 7 bases from V and 10 bases from J, with 13 bases between. CDR3 DNA sequence: TGTGCCAGCAAGCTCGGGCCTACAGCTTTCTTT. As protein: CASKLGPTAFF.

The chain has TRBV6-2 or TRBV6-3 and TRBJ1-3, with D unclear. Germline V gene data show CDR1 as MNHEY and CDR2 as SVGEGT. Between the trimmed V and J ends, which lost 2 bases and 0 bases, there was a span of 8 bases. The CDR3 spans 15 residues. The CDR3 reads CASSYDGSSGNTIYF. CDR3 DNA sequence: TGTGCCAGCAGTTACGACGGAAGCTCTGGAAACACCATATATTTT.

With regard to this clonotype: A read error is possible here, since a much larger clone lies one base away. This chain connects TRBV19 to TRBJ2-2; 8 bases fit TRBD2. Trimming at V came to 7 bases and at J to 4 bases, leaving 2 bases not matched to a gene. CDR3 size: 13 residues. CDR1 is LNHDA, CDR2 SQIVND, per germline (reference sequence). In DNA form, the CDR3 reads TGTGCCAGTACCCGGGGGGGCACCGGGGAGCTGTTTTTT. Amino acid sequence: CASTRGGTGELFF.

The chain links TRBV29-1 to TRBJ1-3, with a tentative D call TRBD1 (5 bases). Germline V gene lookup returns CDR1 SQVTM and CDR2 ANQGSEA. Trimming removed 2 bases at V and 3 bases at J, with 8 bases between. This CDR3 spans 13 amino acids. The CDR3: CSVESDSGNTIYF. CDR3 nucleotide sequence: TGCAGCGTTGAATCTGACAGTGGAAACACCATATATTTT. Drawing the rest from reference TRBV29-1 and TRBJ1-3, the complete variable domain is SAVISQKPSRDICQRGTSLTIQCQVDSQVTMMFWYRQQPGQSLTLIATANQGSEATYESGFVIDKFPISRPNLTFSTLTVSNMSPEDSSIYLCSVESDSGNTIYFGEGSWLTVV.

This clonotype was observed many times. J is TRBJ1-5 and V is TRBV5-4; D remains ambiguous. The CDR3 loop spans 15 amino acids. Germline CDR1 and CDR2: SGHNT and YYREEE (reference sequence). Trimming cost V 1 base and J 1 base, with 9 bases left between them. CDR3 amino acids: CASSLYPGSNQPQHF. CDR3 DNA: TGTGCCAGCAGCTTGTATCCGGGAAGCAATCAGCCCCAGCATTTT.

This clonotype was counted many times. V is TRBV12-5 and J is TRBJ1-2; 12 bases fit TRBD1. The CDR3 covers 16 residues. CDR1 is LGHNT and CDR2 is FRNRAP in the germline V gene. The V segment lost 5 bases and the J segment 6 bases; nucleotides outside the gene matches: 10. The CDR3 coding sequence is TGTGCTAGTGGTCCGCCGGGACAGGGGGCGCGGGATGGCTACACCTTC. As protein: CASGPPGQGARDGYTF. Supplemented by reference TRBV12-5 and TRBJ1-2, the full variable domain reads DARVTQTPRHKVTEMGQEVTMRCQPILGHNTVFWYRQTMMQGLELLAYFRNRAPLDDSGMPKDRFSAEMPDATLATLKIQPSEPRDSAVYFCASGPPGQGARDGYTFGSGTRLTVV.

In its sample, this clonotype was seen many times. The chain combines TRBV7-2 with TRBJ2-5; the D is unclear. This CDR3 contains 14 residues. Germline loops: CDR1 SGHTA, CDR2 FQGNSA. The V gene lost 5 bases and the J gene lost 2 bases, with 12 bases spanning the gap. CDR3 nucleotides: TGTGCCAGCAGCATCCAAGCGTCTCAAGAGACCCAGTACTTC. The encoded protein is CASSIQASQETQYF.

This clonotype was counted only a few times. The V and J genes are TRBV7-2 and TRBJ2-2; no firm D call. The germline CDR1 and CDR2 sequences are SGHTA and FQGNSA. This CDR3 spans 15 amino acids. V lost 1 base, J lost 6 bases, and 12 bases lay in between. In nucleotides, the CDR3 is TGTGCCAGCAGCTTAGTCCCCGGAATAGCCGGGGAGCTGTTTTTT. Translating it yields CASSLVPGIAGELFF.

There are many counts of this clonotype. V is TRBV11-2 and J is TRBJ2-3; no firm D call. Germline assignment: CDR1 SGHAT and CDR2 FQNNGV. Trimming shortened V by 0 bases and J by 0 bases, and 10 bases separated the two germline ends. The CDR3 has 16 amino acids. The CDR3 sequence: CASSLDVLASTDTQYF. CDR3 DNA sequence: TGTGCCAGCAGCTTAGACGTCCTGGCAAGCACAGATACGCAGTATTTT.

This clonotype was detected ten times or more. This sequence joins TRBV27 and TRBJ1-6; weak D call: TRBD1 (5 bases). Between the trimmed V and J ends, which lost 6 bases and 9 bases, there was a span of 12 bases. Germline V gene sequence: CDR1 MNHEY, CDR2 SMNVEV (reference sequence). The CDR3 runs 13 residues. Here the CDR3 reads CASSPTTASPLHF. The DNA of the CDR3 is TGTGCCAGCAGCCCTACGACAGCTTCACCCCTCCACTTT.

This clonotype was seen ten or more times. The V call is TRBV10-3, the J call TRBJ2-2; a possible D gene is TRBD2 (5 bases). Between the trimmed V and J ends, which lost 8 bases and 7 bases, there was a span of 14 bases. The CDR3 is made up of 13 amino acids. Looked up from germline, CDR1 is ENHRY and CDR2 is SYGVKD. Here the CDR3 reads CAIHGLTGGELFF. The DNA for the CDR3 is TGTGCCATCCACGGACTGACTGGCGGGGAGCTGTTTTTT.

The sample holds many counts of this clonotype. The chain has TRBV27 and TRBJ2-3; 9 nucleotides match TRBD1. The ends lost 6 bases at V and 4 bases at J; junction bases unmatched: 2. This CDR3 has 13 residues. CDR1 and CDR2 (germline): MNHEY, SMNVEV (reference sequence). The CDR3 here is CASRDRGSDTQYF. The CDR3 coding sequence is TGTGCCAGCAGGGACAGGGGATCAGATACGCAGTATTTT.

This clonotype was seen ten or more times. This chain joins TRBV29-1 and TRBJ2-1; 9 bases map to TRBD1. The length of the CDR3 is 14 residues. V trimming: 8 bases; J trimming: 1 base; junction bases outside the gene matches: 6. CDR1 and CDR2 (germline): SQVTM, ANQGSEA. CDR3 region: CSTLQGASYNEQFF. CDR3 DNA sequence: TGCAGCACTTTACAGGGGGCGTCCTACAATGAGCAGTTCTTC.

The chain links TRBV12-3 or TRBV12-4 to TRBJ2-7; TRBD2 matches at 8 bases. Trimming cost V 1 base and J 2 bases; bases outside gene matches: 4. There are 15 residues in the CDR3. CDR3 sequence (DNA): TGTGCCAGCAGTTTAGGTGGAGCGGGGGCCTACGAGCAGTACTTC. The encoded protein is CASSLGGAGAYEQYF.

This clonotype was recorded many times. CDR3 bases: TGCGCCAGCAGCCAAGATAGGCTAGCGGACTTTATAGGGGTAGCCAAAAACATTCAGTACTTC. It is translated as CASSQDRLADFIGVAKNIQYF. The rearrangement links TRBV4-1 to TRBJ2-4; 7 bases agree with TRBD2. The V gene end was trimmed by 0 bases and the J gene end by 0 bases; junction bases not matched to a gene: 17. This CDR3 spans 21 amino acids. CDR1 is MGHRA, CDR2 YSYEKL, per germline.

This clonotype was seen at least ten times. The chain couples TRBV4-2 to TRBJ1-5, with D tentatively TRBD1 (5 bases). Trimming shortened V by 1 base and J by 6 bases, and 13 bases separated the two germline ends. This CDR3 has 15 residues. Germline V gives CDR1 LGHNA, CDR2 YNFKEQ. In nucleotides, the CDR3 is TGTGCCAGCAGCCAAGGGCAGGGAGACGGTCAGCCCCAGCATTTT. Protein: CASSQGQGDGQPQHF.

This clonotype occurred many times. DNA of the CDR3: TGTGCCAGCAGCGTCCGCCCACAAGAGACCCAGTACTTC. It encodes CASSVRPQETQYF. The chain is built from TRBV9 and TRBJ2-5, with D unresolved. Germline CDR1 is SGDLS and CDR2 is YYNGEE. The CDR3 spans 13 residues. The V end lost 2 bases, the J end lost 2 bases, and 7 bases lay between the germline ends.